Following are 2 T cell receptor beta chains from one sample sequenced in a study of blood T cell repertoires in COVID-19. TCRdb's table, derived via immunoSEQ multiplex PCR, lists solely in-frame clones and lacks some. The table lists 300,000 or so clones, 89% of them singletons. Sequences were obtained from peripheral blood. These receptor sequences come from a young man who had recovered from COVID-19.

This chain joins TRBV6-5 and TRBJ2-7; 7 bases match TRBD1. The CDR3 contains 14 residues. Per germline, CDR1 MNHEY and CDR2 SVGAGI. V shed 5 bases, J shed 5 bases, and the junction held 9 bases outside the gene matches. The CDR3 coding sequence is TGTGCCAGCAGTCTATATAAGACAGGGCACGAGCAGTACTTC. This encodes CASSLYKTGHEQYF.

The V and J genes are TRBV27 and TRBJ2-5, with 10 nucleotides matching TRBD2. The CDR3 contains 14 residues. CDR1 and CDR2 (germline): MNHEY, SMNVEV (reference sequence). The J segment lost 5 bases and the V segment lost 6 bases, leaving 6 bases of the junction unmatched. CDR3 coding DNA: TGTGCCAGCAGCCCGGGACTAGCGCGGGAGACCCAGTACTTC. Amino acid sequence: CASSPGLARETQYF.